These 26 T cell receptor beta chains share one sample of origin, sequenced in a study of human T cells and chemical hapten exposure. Time point in this sample: patch test 1, 2 weeks after DPC sensitization. The treatment is: therapeutic diphenylcyclopropenone sensitization with weekly scalp DPC. One entry per CDR3 protein, called by TCRdb with MiXCR from the RACE reads. The sample holds 90,000 to 120,000 distinct CDR3 sequences, roughly 9.6% seen once. The sequences come from whole blood, collected in connection with sensitization to the hapten diphenylcyclopropenone (DPC). The receptors come from a woman aged 40-49 years with alopecia areata. Some clones in this sample may be carry-over from other donors' samples.

This clonotype was observed many times. This sequence joins TRBV7-2 and TRBJ1-1; D is ambiguous. In germline, CDR1 is SGHTA, CDR2 FQGNSA. V shed 0 bases and J shed 1 base, with 6 bases lying between them. This CDR3 is 14 amino acids long. The CDR3 nucleotides are TGTGCCAGCAGCTTAGCGCGGCAGAACACTGAAGCTTTCTTT. Translation: CASSLARQNTEAFF. The complete variable domain, with remaining parts taken from reference TRBV7-2 and TRBJ1-1, reads GAGVSQSPSNKVTEKGKDVELRCDPISGHTALYWYRQSLGQGLEFLIYFQGNSAPDKSGLPSDRFSAERTGGSVSTLTIQRTQQEDSAVYLCASSLARQNTEAFFGQGTRLTVV.

This clonotype was recorded at least ten times. The chain has TRBV2 and TRBJ1-4, with a possible D match to TRBD1 (6 bases). Germline V lookup: CDR1 SNHLY, CDR2 FYNNEI. Trimming pared 1 base from V and 7 bases from J, leaving 10 bases between. The CDR3 extends over 14 amino acids. The CDR3 nucleotides read TGTGCCAGCAGTGAAGGCAGGGGAATTGAAAAACTGTTTTTT. Its translation is CASSEGRGIEKLFF.

This clonotype was detected only a few times. This may come from a read error, since a much larger clone is one base off. This chain connects TRBV7-9 to TRBJ2-7; D not resolved. Deletions cut 6 bases from V and 3 bases from J, with 6 bases between. This CDR3 has 11 amino acids. CDR1 and CDR2 from the germline V gene are SEHNR and FQNEAQ (reference sequence). Here the CDR3 DNA reads TGTGCCAGCAGTGCTTACTACGAGCAGTACTTC. It translates to CASSAYYEQYF.

This clonotype was seen a handful of times. The genes are TRBV28 and TRBJ1-1; D is possibly TRBD1 (5 bases). Germline CDR1 is MDHEN and CDR2 is SYDVKM. CDR3 length: 15 residues. V was trimmed by 6 bases and J by 1 base, leaving 15 bases between them. The CDR3 sequence: CASSPGYRRNTEAFF. CDR3 bases: TGTGCCAGCAGCCCGGGATACAGGCGGAACACTGAAGCTTTCTTT.

The chain combines TRBV10-3 with TRBJ2-5, with D maybe TRBD2 (6 bases). The CDR3 contains 14 residues. Germline loops: CDR1 ENHRY, CDR2 SYGVKD. Deletions cut 2 bases from V and 5 bases from J, with 12 bases between. The chain's CDR3 is CAISERRETETQYF. The DNA of the CDR3 is TGTGCCATCAGTGAGCGCCGGGAGACGGAGACCCAGTACTTC.

The V and J genes are TRBV7-9 and TRBJ2-5, with TRBD1 as a possible D gene (6 bases). The CDR3 sequence is 13 residues long. V was trimmed by 5 bases and J by 2 bases, leaving 9 bases between them. Germline values: CDR1 SEHNR, CDR2 FQNEAQ (reference sequence). DNA for the CDR3: TGTGCCAGCAGCGTTACAGGGCAAGAGACCCAGTACTTC. It specifies CASSVTGQETQYF. Using reference TRBV7-9 and TRBJ2-5 for the parts outside the CDR3, the full variable domain is DTGVSQNPRHKITKRGQNVTFRCDPISEHNRLYWYRQTLGQGPEFLTYFQNEAQLEKSRLLSDRFSAERPKGSFSTLEIQRTEQGDSAMYLCASSVTGQETQYFGPGTRLLVL.

The chain is built from TRBV6-5 and TRBJ1-4, with D possibly TRBD1 on 6 matching bases. Trimming took 6 bases from V and 5 from J, leaving 13 bases between them. Germline assignment: CDR1 MNHEY and CDR2 SVGAGI. This CDR3 comprises 14 residues. CDR3 region: CASSRTAGNEKLFF. CDR3 DNA sequence: TGTGCCAGCAGCCGGACAGCGGGAAATGAAAAACTGTTTTTT.

This clonotype was counted only a few times. This chain uses TRBV20-1 with TRBJ2-3, with D perhaps matching TRBD2 (5 bases). The V gene's germline CDR1 is DFQATT and CDR2 SNEGSKA (reference sequence). The V gene lost 5 bases and the J gene lost 1 base, with 16 bases spanning the gap. The CDR3 is 15 residues long. CDR3 amino acids: CSASWTLPRTDTQYF. The CDR3 nucleotides are TGCAGTGCTTCATGGACTCTCCCCCGCACAGATACGCAGTATTTT.

This chain uses TRBV29-1 with TRBJ1-2, with D perhaps matching TRBD1 (5 bases). Trimming removed 8 bases at V and 3 bases at J, with 13 bases between. Looked up from germline, CDR1 is SQVTM and CDR2 is ANQGSEA. The CDR3 contains 12 residues. CDR3 in amino acids: CSHETRDYGYTF. The CDR3, as DNA: TGCAGCCATGAAACCAGGGACTATGGCTACACCTTC.

A remark on this clonotype: A read error is possible here, since a much larger clone lies one base away. The V and J genes are TRBV6-5 and TRBJ2-7; D might be TRBD2 (6 bases). V was trimmed by 3 bases and J by 9 bases, leaving 18 bases between them. Germline V lookup: CDR1 MNHEY, CDR2 SVGAGI. This CDR3 has 14 residues. For the CDR3, the DNA is TGTGCCAGCAGTTATGGCCAGTCCTTCGGGGGGCAGTACTTC. Protein product: CASSYGQSFGGQYF.

This clonotype appeared a few times. Written as DNA, the CDR3 is TGTGCCAGCAGCTCTGCCAGGGTCACCGGGGAGCTGTTTTTT. This codes for CASSSARVTGELFF. This chain uses TRBV7-2 with TRBJ2-2; D is possibly TRBD1 (5 bases). V lost 4 bases to trimming and J lost 4 bases, with 10 bases between them. The CDR3 is made up of 14 amino acids. CDR1 and CDR2 from the germline V gene are SGHTA and FQGNSA.

The chain couples TRBV4-2 to TRBJ1-1; TRBD1 might be the D (5 bases). Germline CDR1 and CDR2: LGHNA and YNFKEQ. The CDR3 is 15 amino acids. Trimming shortened V by 1 base and J by 6 bases, and 15 bases separated the two germline ends. CDR3 coding DNA: TGTGCCAGCAGCCAAGTCGGGCAGGGTAGAGCTGAAGCTTTCTTT. Encoded protein: CASSQVGQGRAEAFF.

This clonotype occurred many times. The chain uses TRBV6-2 or TRBV6-3 and TRBJ2-3; 16 nucleotides match TRBD2. Germline CDR1 reads MNHEY; CDR2 reads SVGEGT. The junction had 13 bases not matched to a gene; V was cut back by 5 bases and J by 2 bases. This CDR3 is 20 amino acids long. CDR3 in amino acids: CASSLPPPGLAGGVTDTQYF. The CDR3 DNA sequence: TGTGCCAGCAGTCTACCACCCCCGGGACTAGCGGGAGGGGTCACAGATACGCAGTATTTT.

The chain employs TRBV7-2 and TRBJ1-6, with D uncertain. The CDR3 consists of 15 residues. From germline, CDR1 is SGHTA and CDR2 FQGNSA. Trimming removed 4 bases from V and 7 bases from J, with 14 bases in between. This chain's CDR3 is CASSSAGRTNSPLHF. The CDR3 bases are TGTGCCAGCAGCTCCGCAGGACGAACCAATTCACCCCTCCACTTT.

This clonotype was detected many times. This sequence joins TRBV6-5 and TRBJ1-3; no clear D gene. V was trimmed by 0 bases and J by 4 bases, leaving 7 bases between them. Germline CDR1 and CDR2: MNHEY and SVGAGI. The CDR3 is 14 amino acids. DNA of the CDR3: TGTGCCAGCAGTTACTCAGGCACCGGAAACACCATATATTTT. Translated: CASSYSGTGNTIYF.

In this sample, this clonotype turned up a few times. The chain recombines TRBV6-2 or TRBV6-3 with TRBJ1-5; D might be TRBD1 (5 bases). CDR3 length: 15 amino acids. CDR1 MNHEY and CDR2 SVGEGT come from the germline V gene. V lost 2 bases and J lost 3, with 11 bases in between. The CDR3, as DNA: TGTGCCAGCAGTTACGGGACTGTCTTCAATCAGCCCCAGCATTTT. Translated, it gives CASSYGTVFNQPQHF.

The rearrangement joins TRBV27 to TRBJ2-7; 8 bases fit TRBD1. Germline V gene lookup returns CDR1 MNHEY and CDR2 SMNVEV (reference sequence). V was clipped by 2 bases and J by 7 bases; unmatched bases: 7. The CDR3 is 14 residues long. The CDR3: CASSLAGQVLEQYF. CDR3 nucleotides: TGTGCCAGCAGTTTAGCGGGACAGGTCTTGGAGCAGTACTTC.

In its sample, this clonotype was seen many times. The rearrangement uses TRBV6-2 or TRBV6-3 and TRBJ2-1; 13 bases are a match to TRBD2. The length of the CDR3 is 18 residues. The germline CDR1 and CDR2 sequences are MNHEY and SVGEGT. Trimming at V came to 2 bases and at J to 9 bases, leaving 13 bases not matched to a gene. The CDR3 bases are TGTGCCAGCAGTTACCGAACACCGGGACTAGCGGGAAGCGGTGAGCAGTTCTTC. Its translation: CASSYRTPGLAGSGEQFF.

This clonotype occurred a few times. At one end, the junction sequence differs from germline, possibly due to a read error. The rearrangement joins TRBV27 to TRBJ1-1; the match to TRBD1 covers 7 bases. This CDR3 comprises 14 residues. Per the germline V gene, CDR1 is MNHEY and CDR2 is SMNVEV (reference sequence). CDR3 sequence reads: CASSLSGTANIVTF. The CDR3 coding sequence is TGTGCCAGCAGTTTATCGGGGACAGCTAACATAGTAACGTTT.

This clonotype was found many times. The chain is built from TRBV28 and TRBJ2-7, with no clear D. Germline loops: CDR1 MDHEN, CDR2 SYDVKM. The V and J ends lost 3 bases and 1 base respectively, with 13 bases between them. The CDR3 has 15 residues. In nucleotides, the CDR3 is TGTGCCAGCAGTTTCCTCGGATCACAGTCCTACGAGCAGTACTTC. Translation: CASSFLGSQSYEQYF.

The chain combines TRBV7-2 with TRBJ1-1; 7 bases line up with TRBD1. Losses at the gene ends were 1 base for V and 4 bases for J; bases not matched to a gene: 9. This CDR3 comprises 16 residues. Germline lookup yields CDR1 SGHTA and CDR2 FQGNSA. CDR3 protein: CASSLGRGALGTEAFF. The CDR3 nucleotides read TGTGCCAGCAGCTTAGGCAGGGGGGCCTTGGGCACTGAAGCTTTCTTT.

Concerning this clonotype itself: The germline gene is not matched at one end of the junction; a read error may be the cause. This rearrangement joins TRBV7-9 to TRBJ2-3; tentatively, D is TRBD2 (5 bases). The germline V gene encodes CDR1 SEHNR and CDR2 FQNEAQ (reference sequence). CDR3 length: 16 residues. The CDR3 protein is CASSSPDRPEGDTQYF. The CDR3 coding sequence is TGTGCCAGCAGCTCTCCGGACCGGCCTGAGGGAGATACGCAGTATTTC.

The V call is TRBV11-2, the J call TRBJ2-3; 12 positions match TRBD2. With 5 bases clipped from V and 6 bases from J, the junction kept 6 bases outside the gene matches. CDR3 length: 15 amino acids. Germline CDR1 SGHAT, CDR2 FQNNGV. The CDR3 DNA follows: TGTGCCAGCAGCCGGACTAGCGGGGTGGGTGATACGCAGTATTTT. It codes for CASSRTSGVGDTQYF.

The sample holds many counts of this clonotype. The genes are TRBV7-2 and TRBJ1-2; D possibly corresponds to TRBD1 (5 bases). The V gene lost 5 bases and the J gene lost 7 bases, with 20 bases spanning the gap. CDR3 length: 15 residues. Germline CDR1 reads SGHTA; CDR2 reads FQGNSA. CDR3 nucleotide sequence: TGTGCCAGCAGCCCACGGGATCTCGGGGGTAGTGGCTACACCTTC. Translated: CASSPRDLGGSGYTF.

This clonotype came up many times. The rearrangement joins TRBV7-3 to TRBJ2-3, with D maybe TRBD1 (6 bases). V was shortened by 6 bases and J by 6 bases, with 16 bases between the two germline ends. The V gene's germline CDR1 is SGHTA and CDR2 FQGTGA. The CDR3 spans 14 residues. The CDR3 here is CASSPGQGPDTQYF. For the CDR3, the DNA is TGTGCCAGCAGTCCCGGGCAGGGGCCTGATACGCAGTATTTT.

The chain employs TRBV18 and TRBJ1-1; D not certain. The CDR3 totals 16 residues. The germline gives CDR1 KGHSH, CDR2 LQKENI. V lost 2 bases, J lost 1 base, and 14 bases lay in between. Here the CDR3 DNA reads TGTGCCAGCTCACCAGTTTACGGGTCGGCGAACACTGAAGCTTTCTTT. Its translation: CASSPVYGSANTEAFF.